The rows below give T cell receptor beta chains drawn from one sample of a study of T cells in Graves' hyperthyroidism and ophthalmopathy. TCRdb ran MiXCR on the multiplex PCR reads and lists one entry per CDR3 protein. The sample contains about 740,000 distinct CDR3 sequences, about 15% of which appear only once. Sample: blood. All receptors derive from a woman aged 18-29 years with Graves' hyperthyroidism. Each CDR3 is given with its conserved first and last residue. The D gene is left open where the match is weak. Clone size is stated in some rows and not others, as once, few, many or a class when expanded.

>TRBJ1-5|TRBV10-3|NA|NA
TGTGCCATCAGCCAAGGGAAGATTCAGCCCCAGCATTTT
CAISQGKIQPQHF
>TRBJ2-1|TRBV20-1|few|TRBD2
TGCAGTGTACTAGCGGGAGGGCCCGAAACCTACAATGAGCAGTTCTTC
CSVLAGGPETYNEQFF
>TRBJ1-1|TRBV6-1|many|TRBD1
TGTGCCAGCAAAGCGGACAGGTCCGAGACCACTGAAGCTTTCTTT
CASKADRSETTEAFF
>TRBJ2-7|TRBV11-3|NA|NA
TGTGCCAGCAGCCTTCAGAGGTCCTACGAGCAGTACTTC
CASSLQRSYEQYF
>TRBJ2-7|TRBV30|few|NA
TGTGCCTGGAGTGGGGGGGGGGCGTCACGCTACGAGCAGTACTTC
CAWSGGGASRYEQYF
>TRBJ1-1|TRBV7-8|many|TRBD1
TGTGCCAGCAGCTTAAAGACAGGGTATTCCACTGAAGCTTTCTTT
CASSLKTGYSTEAFF
>TRBJ2-1|TRBV7-2|many|TRBD1
TGTGCCAGCAGTTTAACCCGGGACAGGAATGAGCAGTTCTTC
CASSLTRDRNEQFF
>TRBJ1-5|TRBV24-1|NA|NA
TGTGCCACCAGTGATCATCATCAGGGAGGAAGTCAGCCCCAGCATTTT
CATSDHHQGGSQPQHF
>TRBJ2-5|TRBV18|many|NA
TGTGCCAGCTCACCTAAAATTCACGGGACCCAGTACTTC
CASSPKIHGTQYF
>TRBJ2-1|TRBV28|NA|NA
TGTGCCAGCGGCCAGGAGCAGTTCTTC
CASGQEQFF
>TRBJ2-1|TRBV7-2|few|TRBD2
TGTGCCAGCAGCTTACCTAGCGGCGTAGTGAATGAGCAGTTCTTC
CASSLPSGVVNEQFF
>TRBJ2-1|TRBV12-5|many|NA
TGTGCTAGTGGCTCCTATCCTCAAGGATCCTACAATGAGCAGTTCTTC
CASGSYPQGSYNEQFF
>TRBJ2-7|TRBV7-9|NA|TRBD1
TGTGCCAGCAGCGAGGACAGGAACCCCTACGAGCAGTACTTC
CASSEDRNPYEQYF
>TRBJ2-7|TRBV18|many|NA
TGTGCCAGCTCACCAATGGGGGGGCCCTACGAGCAGTACTTC
CASSPMGGPYEQYF
>TRBJ1-1|TRBV11-2|many|NA
TGTGCCAGCAGCTTACAGGGGTTGAACACTGAAGCTTTCTTT
CASSLQGLNTEAFF
>TRBJ2-7|TRBV6-2/TRBV6-3|many|TRBD2
TGTGCCAGCAGACCCGGGACTAGCTCCGTGCAGTACTTC
CASRPGTSSVQYF
>TRBJ1-2|TRBV27|NA|NA
TGTGCCAGCAGTTTATGGTACCCAGGGACGAACTATGGCTACACCTTC
CASSLWYPGTNYGYTF
>TRBJ2-3|TRBV30|NA|TRBD2
TGTGCCTGGAGTGTACTTAGCGGGAGGACAGATACGCAGTATTTT
CAWSVLSGRTDTQYF
>TRBJ2-5|TRBV20-1|many|TRBD2
TGCAGTGCTAGAGAGAGCGGGATTAGTGATCGGAAGACCCAGTACTTC
CSARESGISDRKTQYF
>TRBJ2-1|TRBV2|many|TRBD2
TGTGGTAACGCCAGCGGGAGGGCCGAGCAGGAGCAGTTCTTC
CGNASGRAEQEQFF
>TRBJ2-7|TRBV11-2|many|NA
TGTGCCAGCAGCGGTGGACGATACTACGAGCAGTACTTC
CASSGGRYYEQYF
>TRBJ2-7|TRBV2|many|TRBD2
TGTGCCAGCAGTGCGGGACTAGCCCCTACCCAATACGAGCAGTACTTC
CASSAGLAPTQYEQYF
>TRBJ1-5|TRBV20-1|few|NA
TGCAGTGCTAGAGAGCCCAAAAGCAATCAGCCCCAGCATTTT
CSAREPKSNQPQHF
>TRBJ2-5|TRBV24-1|few|NA
TGTGCCACCAGTGATTTCACTAACTCATCGGGGGATGAAGAGACCCAGTACTTC
CATSDFTNSSGDEETQYF
>TRBJ1-3|TRBV5-1|many|NA
TGCGCCAGCAGTTACGGATGGGAACCTGGAAACACCATATATTTT
CASSYGWEPGNTIYF
>TRBJ1-2|TRBV10-2|few|NA
TGCGCCAGCAGTGAGGGTGGGGGCGCCGGCTACACCTTC
CASSEGGGAGYTF
>TRBJ2-1|TRBV6-5|NA|TRBD2
TGTGCCAGCAGTTACTCCCCTCCGGGGGGGGTCTACAATGAGCAGTTCTTC
CASSYSPPGGVYNEQFF
>TRBJ1-5|TRBV30|many|NA
TGTGCCTGGAGTGGACAGCAGCATCAGCCCCAGCATTTT
CAWSGQQHQPQHF
>TRBJ2-6|TRBV7-3|many|NA
TGTGCCAGCAGCTTAGGGGGAGCCTCTGGGGCCAACGTCCTGACTTTC
CASSLGGASGANVLTF
>TRBJ1-5|TRBV6-2/TRBV6-3|NA|NA
TGTGCCAGCAGTTTCCCAGGCGGAGTACAGCCCCAGCATTTT
CASSFPGGVQPQHF
>TRBJ2-5|TRBV18|NA|TRBD1
TGTGCCAGCTCACCACCGATTTGGCGGGACAGGGGAATAGAGACCCAGTACTTC
CASSPPIWRDRGIETQYF
>TRBJ2-7|TRBV4-2|NA|TRBD1
TGTGCCAGCAGCCAAGGACAGGGGCGTGGGTACGAGCAGTACTTC
CASSQGQGRGYEQYF
>TRBJ2-3|TRBV9|many|TRBD2
TGTGCCAGCAGCTCCATGGGAGGGGATACGCAGTATTTT
CASSSMGGDTQYF
>TRBJ2-1|TRBV10-2|few|TRBD2
TGCGCCAGCAGTGAACTCGGGAGGGGGTACTACAATGAGCAGTTCTTC
CASSELGRGYYNEQFF
>TRBJ2-1|TRBV2|many|TRBD2
TGTGCCAGCAGAGGTAGCGGGAGGGAGGAGCAGTTCTTC
CASRGSGREEQFF
>TRBJ1-4|TRBV2|few|TRBD1
TGTGCCAGCAGACCCGGGACAGGGGGCGAAAAACTGTTTTTT
CASRPGTGGEKLFF
>TRBJ1-1|TRBV29-1|NA|NA
TGCAGCGTTGATAAGGTGGCACTGAACACTGAAGCTTTCTTT
CSVDKVALNTEAFF
>TRBJ1-1|TRBV5-1|many|NA
TGCGCCAGCAGCTTGACCGGACAGAAGAACACTGAAGCTTTCTTT
CASSLTGQKNTEAFF